The present T cell receptor beta chain was sequenced within a study of T-cell reconstitution after alpha-beta-depleted transplantation in children. Study findings and constraints: Day-60 TCRbeta diversity that was high in some patients was derived from surviving recipient T cells and thymic progenitors. Reportedly, roughly two months post-transplant, alpha-beta T cells arose from several hundred expanded graft clones. T-cell counts and diversity at one year post-transplant came mainly from newly produced T cells.

On this clonotype: Its antigen is not known.

Using unique molecular identifiers, the investigators prepared the TCRbeta library. MiXCR, run by TCRdb on the PCR reads, gives a single entry per CDR3 protein. The sample gives 200,000 to 300,000 distinct CDR3 sequences, about a quarter of which show up once; around 2.5% is in the top ten. The material was PBMCs, obtained before TCRalphabeta/CD19-depleted stem cell transplant. This receptor was identified in a girl aged 2-9 years with Fanconi anemia, due to receive a stem cell transplant.

CDR3 nucleotides: TGTGCCAGCAGCGCGCAAGGACAGGGGAAGACCCAGTACTTC. This sequence encodes CASSAQGQGKTQYF. V and J are TRBV9 and TRBJ2-5, with 9 bases matching TRBD1. V was clipped by 3 bases and J by 6 bases; unmatched bases: 6. CDR1 SGDLS and CDR2 YYNGEE come from the germline V gene. The CDR3 totals 14 residues.